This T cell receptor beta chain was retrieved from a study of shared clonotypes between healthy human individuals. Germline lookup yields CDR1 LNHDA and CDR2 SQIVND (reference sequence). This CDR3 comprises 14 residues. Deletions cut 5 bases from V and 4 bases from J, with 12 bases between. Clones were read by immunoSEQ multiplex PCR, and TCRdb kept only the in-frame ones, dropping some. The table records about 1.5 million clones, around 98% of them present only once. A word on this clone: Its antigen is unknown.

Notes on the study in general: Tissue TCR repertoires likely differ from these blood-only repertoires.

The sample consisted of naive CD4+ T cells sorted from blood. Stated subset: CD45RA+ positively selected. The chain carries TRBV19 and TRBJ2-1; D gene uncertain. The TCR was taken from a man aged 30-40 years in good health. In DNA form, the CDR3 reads TGTGCCAGTAGTGACCTAAGGGATTACAATGAGCAGTTCTTC. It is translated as CASSDLRDYNEQFF.